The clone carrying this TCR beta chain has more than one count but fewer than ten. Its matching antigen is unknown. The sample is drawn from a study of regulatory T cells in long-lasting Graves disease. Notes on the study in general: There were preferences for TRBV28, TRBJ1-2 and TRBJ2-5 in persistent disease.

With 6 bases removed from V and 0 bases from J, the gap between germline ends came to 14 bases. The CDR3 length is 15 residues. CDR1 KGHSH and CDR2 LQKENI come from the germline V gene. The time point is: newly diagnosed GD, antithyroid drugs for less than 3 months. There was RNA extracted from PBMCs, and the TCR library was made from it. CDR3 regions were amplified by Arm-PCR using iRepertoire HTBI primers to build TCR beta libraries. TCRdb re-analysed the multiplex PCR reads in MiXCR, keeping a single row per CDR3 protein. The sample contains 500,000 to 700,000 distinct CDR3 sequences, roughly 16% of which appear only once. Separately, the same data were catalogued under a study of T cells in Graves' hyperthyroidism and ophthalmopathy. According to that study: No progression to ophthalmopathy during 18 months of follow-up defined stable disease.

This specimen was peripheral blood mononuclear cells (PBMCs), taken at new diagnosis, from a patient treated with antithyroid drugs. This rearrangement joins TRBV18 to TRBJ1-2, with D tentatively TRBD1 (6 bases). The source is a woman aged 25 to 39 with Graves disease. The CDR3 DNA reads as TGTGCCAGCTCCCTCGACAGGATCTCTAACTATGGCTACACCTTC. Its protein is CASSLDRISNYGYTF.